This TCR beta chain was retrieved from a study of T-cell memory formation after mild COVID-19. Study overall: TCR clusters showed largely donor specificity.

Study conclusions and caveats: The SARS-CoV-2 specificity of second-wave clones reaching peak at day 37 remained unverified. Pre-infection memory held some responding clones, suggesting pre-existing cross-reactive T cells responded.

cDNA libraries for TCR alpha and TCR beta, carrying sample barcodes and UMIs, came from 5'RACE with constant-segment primers. TCRdb reprocessed the 5' RACE reads with MiXCR, giving one entry per CDR3 protein. Among hundreds of thousands of distinct CDR3 sequences listed, 15% to 20% were seen once. This clonotype has just a few counts. Antigen: not known. Input material: PBMCs or a T cell subset sorted from them (not recorded which). This clonotype originated in a man aged 18-30 years who had mild COVID-19 (a few samples of this study predate the infection). Cell type and time point are not known.

The CDR3 nucleotides read TGTGCCAGCAGCTATACTAGCGGGGGGGGCACAGATACGCAGTATTTT. Its protein is CASSYTSGGGTDTQYF. V gene TRBV5-5 combines with J gene TRBJ2-3, with TRBD2 matching over 13 bases. Per germline, CDR1 SGHKS and CDR2 YYEKEE (reference sequence). The V segment lost 3 bases and the J segment 1 base; nucleotides outside the gene matches: 2. This CDR3 has 16 amino acids.